Each of the 13 T cell receptor beta chains below was sequenced from the same sample in a study of blood T cells in healthy people across ages. A sample-barcoded 5' primer and a J-beta primer mix were used in a second PCR of roughly 7 to 12 cycles. Each CDR3 protein is one row after TCRdb ran MiXCR on the 5' RACE reads. This table has 650,000 to 800,000 distinct CDR3 sequences, under 65% appearing once. The specimen was blood. The origin of the receptors is a woman older than 75 in good health.

The rearrangement links TRBV12-3 or TRBV12-4 to TRBJ2-1; TRBD2 is a possible D gene (5 bases). The CDR3 totals 12 residues. Trimming removed 3 bases from V and 10 bases from J, with 10 bases in between. The CDR3 here is CASSFPTGEQFF. In DNA form, the CDR3 reads TGTGCCAGCAGTTTTCCAACGGGGGAGCAGTTCTTC.

J is TRBJ1-1 and V is TRBV25-1; 10 bases map to TRBD1. Per germline, CDR1 MGHDK and CDR2 SYGVNS. The V segment lost 7 bases and the J segment 6 bases; nucleotides outside the gene matches: 20. This CDR3 region has 18 residues. The CDR3 region has the DNA TGTGCCAGCATGAGACGGGGACAGGGGATCGGTCAAGGCCCTGAAGCTTTCTTT. This gives the protein CASMRRGQGIGQGPEAFF.

Ten or more counts support this clonotype. The chain employs TRBV6-6 and TRBJ2-7; 7 nucleotides align to TRBD1. This CDR3 has 15 amino acids. Germline loops: CDR1 MNHNY, CDR2 SVGAGI (reference sequence). The J segment lost 2 bases and the V segment lost 2 bases, leaving 6 bases of the junction unmatched. The CDR3, as DNA: TGTGCCAGCAGTTACGAGACAGGGACGCCCTACGAGCAGTACTTC. Encoded protein: CASSYETGTPYEQYF.

Points on this clonotype: This clone may be a read error of a much larger clone one base away. The chain employs TRBV7-9 and TRBJ2-3; TRBD2 matches 7 bases. Germline assignment: CDR1 SEHNR and CDR2 FQNEAQ (reference sequence). The CDR3 sequence is 15 residues long. The CDR3 here is CASSRGGLAEDMQYF. In nucleotides, the CDR3 is TGTGCCAGCAGCCGGGGTGGTCTAGCGGAAGATATGCAGTATTTT.

This chain joins TRBV7-2 and TRBJ2-5; D tentatively fits TRBD1 or TRBD2 (5 bases each). CDR3 length: 15 amino acids. V gave up 4 bases and J gave up 11 bases, with 23 bases separating them. Germline lookup yields CDR1 SGHTA and CDR2 FQGNSA. The CDR3 DNA is TGTGCCAGCAGCTACACCTCCGGTTGGCTGGGGGAGCAGTACTTC. The encoded protein is CASSYTSGWLGEQYF.

This sequence joins TRBV7-9 and TRBJ2-7, with D possibly TRBD2 on 6 matching bases. Trimming removed 5 bases at V and 5 bases at J, with 16 bases between. Germline V lookup: CDR1 SEHNR, CDR2 FQNEAQ (reference sequence). The CDR3 is made up of 14 amino acids. The CDR3 bases are TGTGCCAGCAGCCTCCAGGGAGGAGTCGACGAGCAGTACTTC. Translated: CASSLQGGVDEQYF.

The CDR3 protein is CASSWSGTGTDGYTF. DNA of the CDR3: TGCGCCAGCAGCTGGTCCGGGACAGGGACCGATGGCTACACCTTC. This chain connects TRBV5-1 to TRBJ1-2; 9 positions match TRBD1. The CDR3 consists of 15 residues. Germline V gene lookup returns CDR1 SGHRS and CDR2 YFSETQ. V lost 3 bases, J lost 6 bases, and 9 bases stayed unmatched.

V is TRBV2 and J is TRBJ1-2; 8 bases map to TRBD1. Germline CDR1 and CDR2: SNHLY and FYNNEI. This CDR3 region has 14 residues. The ends lost 7 bases at V and 7 bases at J; junction bases unmatched: 11. The CDR3 is CASNTDRVDRGYTF. As DNA, the CDR3 is TGTGCCAGCAATACGGACAGGGTGGATCGTGGCTACACCTTC.

This clonotype was counted many times. The chain links TRBV7-9 to TRBJ2-1, with TRBD1 as a possible D gene (6 bases). CDR1 SEHNR and CDR2 FQNEAQ come from the germline V gene (reference sequence). Trimming left V 3 bases short and J 7 bases short, with 13 bases between. This CDR3 has 14 residues. CDR3 DNA sequence: TGTGCCAGCAGCTTCGGGACATCGTGGAATGAGCAGTTCTTC. Translation gives CASSFGTSWNEQFF.

Remarks on this clonotype: The junction and the germline gene differ at one end; a read error may be behind it. The rearrangement joins TRBV18 to TRBJ2-5, with D perhaps TRBD2 (5 bases). This CDR3 has 13 amino acids. Germline V gene data show CDR1 as KGHSH and CDR2 as LQKENI. The CDR3 loop is CVSSPPGKETQYF. The CDR3 nucleotides are TGTGTCAGCTCACCGCCGGGGAAAGAGACCCAGTACTTC.

V is TRBV20-1 and J is TRBJ2-4, with 9 bases lining up with TRBD1. The closer fit of TRBJ2-5 to the DNA end suggests the J call may be wrong. Per germline, CDR1 DFQATT and CDR2 SNEGSKA (reference sequence). This CDR3 has 15 residues. This CDR3 is CSAPRGQGSSETQYF. DNA for the CDR3: TGCAGTGCCCCGAGGGGACAGGGTTCGTCAGAGACCCAGTACTTC.

The chain couples TRBV24-1 to TRBJ2-5; D not resolved. CDR1 is KGHDR and CDR2 is SFDVKD in the germline V gene. The CDR3 totals 15 residues. V was shortened by 4 bases and J by 2 bases, with 13 bases between the two germline ends. The CDR3 is CATSDPGAGQETQYF. Written as DNA, the CDR3 is TGTGCCACCAGTGACCCTGGTGCAGGACAAGAGACCCAGTACTTC.

This clonotype has more than one count but fewer than ten. The V gene is TRBV6-1, the J gene TRBJ1-1, with no clear D. V was cut by 3 bases and J by 4 bases, with 15 bases left in between. Germline V gene data show CDR1 as MNHNS and CDR2 as SASEGT. The CDR3 runs 15 residues. This CDR3 is CASSDEVPTGTEAFF. CDR3 bases: TGTGCCAGCAGTGACGAGGTCCCCACGGGCACTGAAGCTTTCTTT.